This record covers a single T cell receptor beta chain. Its specificity is not known. The data were obtained in a study of identical twins. Study-level findings and limits: High-abundance cord blood beta clonotypes had fewer insertions; memory repertoires showed none. Zero-insertion results could be subject to partial confounding by invariant MAIT and iNKT cells.

TCRdb passed the 5' RACE reads through MiXCR, listing each CDR3 protein once. The sample comprises roughly 470,000 distinct CDR3 sequences, roughly an eighth of which are singletons, and more than 0.8% rests with the top ten. The length of the CDR3 is 13 residues. The germline V gene encodes CDR1 SGHVS and CDR2 FNYEAQ. The V gene end was trimmed by 5 bases and the J gene end by 8 bases; junction bases not matched to a gene: 7. The same specimen was also included in a second study, on yellow fever vaccine responses in identical twins.

The specimen sequenced was CD4+ T cells sorted from blood. J is TRBJ1-2 and V is TRBV7-6, with TRBD1 matching 8 bases. This sequence originates from a woman under 30 in good health. As DNA, the CDR3 is TGTGCCAGCAGCGAAAGACAGGGGAGCGGCTACACCTTC. This sequence encodes CASSERQGSGYTF.